This T cell receptor beta chain appears in the sequencing data of a study of T cell repertoires in cytomegalovirus infection. Study overall: Indications came from public TCR beta signatures; they pointed to CMV infection and to a matching HLA type.

This clonotype was counted between two and nine times. As yet, its antigen is unknown. Germline CDR1 MNHEY, CDR2 SVGAGI. The CDR3 spans 13 residues. The V gene lost 6 bases and the J gene lost 7 bases, with 13 bases spanning the gap. The study's findings and limits: People with CMV and the relevant HLA were identified by cumulative public TCR beta family frequency. Clonotypes of TCR beta that were HLA-C-restricted and CMV-specific dominated the ex vivo response.

TCRdb re-derived calls from the reads in MiXCR, one entry per CDR3 protein. There are 150,000 or so distinct CDR3 sequences in the sample; roughly 17% occur only once, and 18% lies in the top ten. The TCR originated in a human donor in good health (CMV status not recorded). Some clones in this sample may be carry-over from other donors' samples. V is TRBV6-5 and J is TRBJ2-1; the D is unclear. Input material: CD8+ T cells from PBMCs. The CDR3 sequence: CASSLNSQNEQFF. The CDR3 nucleotides read TGTGCCAGCAGCCTCAACAGCCAGAATGAGCAGTTCTTC.